Listed below are T cell receptor beta chains from one sample, sequenced in a study of type 1 regulatory T cells. These receptors have no known antigen. One entry per CDR3 protein, called by TCRdb with MiXCR from the reads. Here the sample spans 68,000 or so distinct CDR3 sequences, roughly 50% being singletons. What was sequenced was cultured non-Tr1 T cells, either the whole culture or a sorted T cell fraction (not recorded which). The receptors derive from a human donor in good health. The CDR3 runs from the conserved cysteine through the conserved F or W. A D gene is named only where the DNA matches it firmly. Size values are once, few and many counts, or a class for expanded clones, and some rows have none.

J gene,V gene,D gene,clone size,CDR3 DNA,CDR3 protein
TRBJ2-3,TRBV20-1,TRBD2,-,TGCAGTGCTAGAGACGCGGGACTAGCGGGGGGCAGCACAGATACGCAGTATTTT,CSARDAGLAGGSTDTQYF
TRBJ2-5,TRBV6-5,-,-,TGTGCCAGCAGTTACAATAGCGTGGCCGGTGGGGGAGCCCGGACCCAGTACTTC,CASSYNSVAGGGARTQYF
TRBJ2-7,TRBV5-1,TRBD1,-,TGCGCCAGCAGCTTGGGACAGGGAACCGAGCAGTACTTC,CASSLGQGTEQYF
TRBJ2-5,TRBV6-2/TRBV6-3,-,few,TGTGCCAGCAGTTACTCACAAGAGACCCAGTACTTC,CASSYSQETQYF
TRBJ2-5,TRBV20-1,-,few,TGCAGTGCAAACGTCGACCGGCCCCTGAACTCGGAGACCCAGTACTTC,CSANVDRPLNSETQYF
TRBJ2-1,TRBV13,-,-,TGTGCCAGCAGCCTCCTGGACCGCCCTGGGCGTGAGCAGTTCTTC,CASSLLDRPGREQFF
TRBJ1-5,TRBV6-5,-,-,TGTGCCAGCGGATCCAGGGAAAATCAGCCCCAGCATTTT,CASGSRENQPQHF
TRBJ1-2,TRBV7-9,TRBD1,-,TGTGCCAGCTCAGGGACAGGGGCCTATGGCTACACCTTC,CASSGTGAYGYTF
TRBJ1-4,TRBV7-2,TRBD1,few,TGTGCCAGCAGCGGACAGGGGGGGGGTGAAAAACTGTTTTTT,CASSGQGGGEKLFF
TRBJ2-2,TRBV5-1,TRBD1,-,TGCGCCAGGAGCAACGGACAGGGTTGGACCGGGGAGCTGTTTTTT,CARSNGQGWTGELFF
TRBJ1-6,TRBV5-1,TRBD1,-,TGCGCCAGCTCGATCACCGGGACAGGCAATTCACCCCTCCACTTT,CASSITGTGNSPLHF
TRBJ1-2,TRBV7-9,-,-,TGTGCCAGCAGCTTAGAAATGCAGTTTGGCTACACCTTC,CASSLEMQFGYTF
TRBJ1-6,TRBV7-2,-,few,TGTGCCAGCAGCCCTGGGAAGGTTTTGAATTCACCCCTCCACTTT,CASSPGKVLNSPLHF
TRBJ2-1,TRBV14,-,-,TGTGCCAGCAGCCGCGGACTACTCGTAAATGAGCAGTTCTTC,CASSRGLLVNEQFF
TRBJ2-3,TRBV7-2,-,few,TGTGCCAGCACCGAGATCGATACGCAGTATTTT,CASTEIDTQYF
TRBJ2-1,TRBV7-2,TRBD2,-,TGTGCCAGCAGGTTACTAGCGGGGGGGCCGACGCAAAATGAGCAGTTCTTC,CASRLLAGGPTQNEQFF
TRBJ2-5,TRBV5-1,TRBD1,-,TGCGCCAGCAGGACGGGACAGGGCCAAGAGACCCAGTACTTC,CASRTGQGQETQYF
TRBJ2-2,TRBV12-3/TRBV12-4,-,few,TGTGCCAGCAGTTTACGCCAGGGGGGTTCGGGGGAGCTGTTTTTT,CASSLRQGGSGELFF
TRBJ1-1,TRBV12-3/TRBV12-4,-,-,TGTGCCAGCACCTTGGGGGGGGGAGAGAACACTGAAGCTTTCTTT,CASTLGGGENTEAFF
TRBJ1-1,TRBV25-1,TRBD1,few,TGTGCCAGCAGCGATCCGGGGACAGCCCCTCGATTT,CASSDPGTAPRF
TRBJ2-2,TRBV11-3,-,-,TGTGCCAGCAGCCGCGGGGGCGCGGACACCGGGGAGCTGTTTTTT,CASSRGGADTGELFF
TRBJ2-3,TRBV11-3,-,-,TGTGCCAGCAGCTTGGGGGGGGGCAGCGGAGATACGCAGTATTTT,CASSLGGGSGDTQYF
TRBJ2-3,TRBV14,-,-,TGTGCCAGCAGCCAAGACAGGAGCACAGATACGCAGTATTTT,CASSQDRSTDTQYF
TRBJ2-3,TRBV15,-,-,TGTGCCACCAGCAGTGCGGGGGCGGGGTGGGATACGCAGTATTTT,CATSSAGAGWDTQYF
TRBJ2-2,TRBV5-4,TRBD1,few,TGTGCCAGCAGCCTAGGTGGCAGGGGGCCGTATTACACCGGGGAGCTGTTTTTT,CASSLGGRGPYYTGELFF
TRBJ2-6,TRBV4-1,-,few,TGCGCCAGCAGCCAACTAGGGACCCGCAAGCCAATCGTCCTGACTTTC,CASSQLGTRKPIVLTF
TRBJ1-6,TRBV5-6,TRBD1,-,TGTGCCAGCAGCCGGGACAGGGCAACCTATAATTCACCCCTCCACTTT,CASSRDRATYNSPLHF
TRBJ1-6,TRBV10-3,-,-,TGTGCGACCTCGCGGGAGTCGGATAATTCACCCCTCCACTTT,CATSRESDNSPLHF
TRBJ1-5,TRBV20-1,-,-,TGCAGTGCTAGAGATACAGGTCGGAATCAGCCCCAGCATTTT,CSARDTGRNQPQHF
TRBJ2-7,TRBV5-5,-,-,TGTGCCAGCAGCTTGGCCGGGACATCGGGACACTCCTACGAGCAGTACTTC,CASSLAGTSGHSYEQYF
TRBJ2-5,TRBV20-1,TRBD2,-,TGCAGTGCTAACCGACTAGCGGGGGGGGCCCAGTACTTC,CSANRLAGGAQYF
TRBJ2-7,TRBV20-1,-,-,TGCAGTGTTTTACTTAACAGGCCCGATGGGGAGCAGTACTTC,CSVLLNRPDGEQYF
TRBJ2-1,TRBV7-4,TRBD1,few,TGTGCCAGCAGCTTAGTCTTGGGACAGGTGTACAATGAGCAGTTCTTC,CASSLVLGQVYNEQFF
TRBJ2-5,TRBV7-2,TRBD2,-,TGTGCCAGCAGCTCGGGACTAGCGGGGGGGACCCAGTACTTC,CASSSGLAGGTQYF
TRBJ1-1,TRBV27,-,-,TGTGCCAGCAGTTTTAGGAACCAAGACGCTTTCTTT,CASSFRNQDAFF
TRBJ2-1,TRBV7-9,-,-,TGTGCCAGCAGCCCGAGTGAGGCGCCCTCCTACAATGAGCAGTTCTTC,CASSPSEAPSYNEQFF
TRBJ2-5,TRBV6-2/TRBV6-3,-,few,TGTGCCAGCAGCCCACCGATGGCGACCCAGTACTTC,CASSPPMATQYF
TRBJ2-1,TRBV2,TRBD1,few,TGTGCCAGCAGCGCCTTCAGAAGGGGACAGGGGTACAATGAGCAGTTCTTC,CASSAFRRGQGYNEQFF
TRBJ1-2,TRBV5-1,-,few,TGCGCCAGCAGCTTGGAAGGATCTCTCTATGGCTACACCTTC,CASSLEGSLYGYTF
TRBJ1-5,TRBV20-1,-,few,TGCAGTGCTAGAGAGGGGAGGGCACTGAATCAGCCCCAGCATTTT,CSAREGRALNQPQHF
TRBJ1-1,TRBV18,-,-,TGTGCCAGCTCCCCCGGAACTGAAGCTTTCTTT,CASSPGTEAFF
TRBJ1-2,TRBV7-9,-,few,TGTGCCAGCAGCTTTGGAGAGCCCTTCTATGGCTACACCTTC,CASSFGEPFYGYTF
TRBJ2-2,TRBV7-7,TRBD2,many,TGTGCCAGCAGCTCGGGACTAGCATCCGGGGAGCTGTTTTTT,CASSSGLASGELFF
TRBJ1-5,TRBV6-2/TRBV6-3,-,-,TGTGCCAGCAGTTACTCGCCGCAGGGAGGTAATCAGCCCCAGCATTTT,CASSYSPQGGNQPQHF
TRBJ2-3,TRBV20-1,-,-,TGCAGTGCTAGACCCAGCACTACAGATACGCAGTATTTT,CSARPSTTDTQYF
TRBJ1-5,TRBV6-2/TRBV6-3,TRBD1,many,TGTGCCAGCAGGGACCGGGACAGACACAATCAGCCCCAGCATTTT,CASRDRDRHNQPQHF
TRBJ1-2,TRBV19,TRBD1,-,TGTGCCAGCACGCACAGGGGCTATGGCTACACCTTC,CASTHRGYGYTF
TRBJ1-1,TRBV6-5,-,-,TGTGCCAGCCGAAAATGGGACGGCGGGGCTGAAGCTTTCTTT,CASRKWDGGAEAFF
TRBJ2-3,TRBV29-1,-,-,TGCAGCGTTGAAGAAAGACAACTTCAGGAGGGGGCAGTCACAGATACGCAGTATTTT,CSVEERQLQEGAVTDTQYF
TRBJ2-5,TRBV9,-,few,TGTGCCAGCAGCTCTCCCCCGTCCGCCCAGTACTTC,CASSSPPSAQYF
TRBJ1-1,TRBV12-3/TRBV12-4,-,once,TGTGCCAGCAGTCCGTTGGGGAGGGGCACTGAAGCTTTCTTT,CASSPLGRGTEAFF
TRBJ1-5,TRBV27,TRBD1,-,TGTGCCAGCAGTCTAGGGACAGGGTTGAGCAATCAGCCCCAGCATTTT,CASSLGTGLSNQPQHF
TRBJ2-5,TRBV12-3/TRBV12-4,TRBD2,once,TGTGCCAGCAGTTTAGATAGCGGGGGGGCTAGAGAGACCCAGTACTTC,CASSLDSGGARETQYF